This TCR beta chain was profiled in a study of cytomegalovirus exposure and HLA in healthy donors. At the level of the study: An early data release held 70 million to 90 million unique TCRs from HLA-typed donors. The study, taken as a whole, reports: In a later analysis, HLA-associated TCR beta chains were more clonally expanded than equally common others.

The PCR ran on 60 Vbeta and 13 Jbeta primers. Sequencing used immunoSEQ multiplex PCR; TCRdb keeps in-frame clones, though not all of them. Of 85,000 to 130,000 clones listed, less than 80% were seen once; the top ten hold 3.5% to 4%. Turning to this clone: Its antigen is not known.

At sampling all donors were nominally healthy, likely with unrecorded immune exposures. Source material: PBMCs. The receptor was isolated from a man aged 60-69 years in good health and CMV-seronegative.

The chain's CDR3 is CASSQVSGWDYGYTF. The CDR3 bases are TGTGCCAGCAGCCAAGTTTCGGGGTGGGACTATGGCTACACCTTC. V gene TRBV14 combines with J gene TRBJ1-2, with no clear D. V was shortened by 1 base and J by 3 bases, with 12 bases between the two germline ends. CDR3 size: 15 residues. Germline CDR1 is SGHDN and CDR2 is FVKESK. Looking up the rest from reference TRBV14 and TRBJ1-2 gives the full variable domain: EAGVTQFPSHSVIEKGQTVTLRCDPISGHDNLYWYRRVMGKEIKFLLHFVKESKQDESGMPNNRFLAERTGGTYSTLKVQPAELEDSGVYFCASSQVSGWDYGYTFGSGTRLTVV.